The rows below give T cell receptor beta chains drawn from one sample of a study of T-cell memory formation after mild COVID-19. MiXCR was run by TCRdb on the 5' RACE reads, yielding one entry per CDR3 protein. This sample has about 88,000 distinct CDR3 sequences, with around 25% found just once. The sample consisted of PBMCs or a T cell subset sorted from them (not recorded which). These TCRs come from a man between 18 and 35 years old who had mild COVID-19 (a few samples of this study predate the infection). Cell type and time point are not known. CDR3s include the opening cysteine and the closing phenylalanine or tryptophan. A D gene is named only where the DNA matches it firmly. Clone size appears in some rows only: once, few, many, or a class for an expanded clone.

cdr3_nt cdr3_aa cdr3_length v_call clone_size d_call j_call
TGCGCCAGCAGCTTGGTACAGGGGGACAATGAGCAGTTCTTC CASSLVQGDNEQFF 14 TRBV5-1 few TRBD1 TRBJ2-1
TGCGCCAGCAGCCAAGAAGGGGGTGGCACTGAAGCTTTCTTT CASSQEGGGTEAFF 14 TRBV4-1 few . TRBJ1-1
TGCGCCAGCAGCCAAGACCGCTACGAGCAGTACTTC CASSQDRYEQYF 12 TRBV4-1 once . TRBJ2-7
TGTGCCAGCGAGGTGGCTTGGCAGCCCCAGCATTTT CASEVAWQPQHF 12 TRBV19 . . TRBJ1-5
TGTGCCAGCAGCCAAGATTGGGGGCAGGATACGCAGTATTTT CASSQDWGQDTQYF 14 TRBV3-1 few . TRBJ2-3
TGCAGCGTTGAGGGCTACACCTTC CSVEGYTF 8 TRBV29-1 . . TRBJ1-2
TGTGCCAGCAGCTCAGTTAGGACGACAGGGGGAGAGACCCAGTACTTC CASSSVRTTGGETQYF 16 TRBV7-9 . TRBD1 TRBJ2-5
TGCGCCAGCAGCTTGACAGGACACCAAGAGACCCAGTACTTC CASSLTGHQETQYF 14 TRBV5-1 . . TRBJ2-5
TGTGCCAGCAGCCGGGACAGCCTTACAGATACGCAGTATTTT CASSRDSLTDTQYF 14 TRBV6-2/TRBV6-3 . TRBD1 TRBJ2-3
TGCGCCAGCAGCCTAACCGGGACAGGGGGCGACGAGCAGTACTTC CASSLTGTGGDEQYF 15 TRBV4-1 . TRBD1 TRBJ2-7
TGTGCCAGCAGCCAACTCCGGGACAGCGCCACAGATACGCAGTATTTT CASSQLRDSATDTQYF 16 TRBV5-8 few TRBD1 TRBJ2-3
TGTGCCAGCAGTCTACGGGGGGGCAAAGAGACCCAGTACTTC CASSLRGGKETQYF 14 TRBV27 . TRBD2 TRBJ2-5
TGTGCCAGCAGTTACTCTCTCACAGGGGGTATCTCCTACGAGCAGTACTTC CASSYSLTGGISYEQYF 17 TRBV6-2/TRBV6-3 few TRBD1 TRBJ2-7
TGTGCCAGCAGTTTGACTAGCGGGGGGTACGAGCAGTACTTC CASSLTSGGYEQYF 14 TRBV27 few TRBD2 TRBJ2-7
TGTGCCAGCAGCCAAGCCTTCCGCGGTGAGCAGTTCTTC CASSQAFRGEQFF 13 TRBV14 . . TRBJ2-1
TGTGCCAGCAGTTTAGTCTCCTACGAGCAGTACTTC CASSLVSYEQYF 12 TRBV12-3/TRBV12-4 . . TRBJ2-7
TGTGCCAGCAATAAGGGACTAGCGTATACCGGGGAGCTGTTTTTT CASNKGLAYTGELFF 15 TRBV5-6 few TRBD2 TRBJ2-2
TGCAGCGTTGAAACAGGGGTGGGTGAATACGATACGCAGTATTTT CSVETGVGEYDTQYF 15 TRBV29-1 few TRBD1 TRBJ2-3
TGCGCCAGCAGCTTGGAGGCTTCTAACTATGGCTACACCTTC CASSLEASNYGYTF 14 TRBV5-1 few . TRBJ1-2
TGTGCCAGCAGTACCCTCAACACCGGGGAGCTGTTTTTT CASSTLNTGELFF 13 TRBV12-3/TRBV12-4 . . TRBJ2-2
TGTGCCAGCAGCGTAGAGGGACAGGGCGATACGCAGTATTTT CASSVEGQGDTQYF 14 TRBV9 few TRBD1 TRBJ2-3
TGCAGTGCCGAGCGGGGAGCTACAGATACGCAGTATTTT CSAERGATDTQYF 13 TRBV20-1 many TRBD2 TRBJ2-3
TGTGCCAGCAGGACATATCGGGGGCCGTACACTGAAGCTTTCTTT CASRTYRGPYTEAFF 15 TRBV6-2/TRBV6-3 . . TRBJ1-1
TGTGCCAGCAGTGCCCGGGGCCCTGGCACAGATACGCAGTATTTT CASSARGPGTDTQYF 15 TRBV12-3/TRBV12-4 . . TRBJ2-3
TGCAGCGCCGAAGGGACGGATACTAGCACAGATACGCAGTATTTT CSAEGTDTSTDTQYF 15 TRBV29-1 . . TRBJ2-3
TGTGCCAGCAGCCTGTCTTCGGGTTACCAAGAAGCTTTCTTT CASSLSSGYQEAFF 14 TRBV5-5 many . TRBJ1-1
TGTGCCAGCAGCTTTCCCGACCCCTTTGATACGCAGTATTTT CASSFPDPFDTQYF 14 TRBV7-3 few . TRBJ2-3
TGTGCCAGCAGCACGACGGACAGCCGGAATGAAAAACTGTTTTTT CASSTTDSRNEKLFF 15 TRBV7-9 . . TRBJ1-4
TGTGCCAGCAGCGCCCTCGACAGTACTTTTTACGAGCAGTACTTC CASSALDSTFYEQYF 15 TRBV9 . . TRBJ2-7
TGCAGTGCTAGATCCCTCGCAATTGATAACTATGGCTACACCTTC CSARSLAIDNYGYTF 15 TRBV20-1 . . TRBJ1-2
TGCAGTGCTAGCGAGTCTGGAAACACCATATATTTT CSASESGNTIYF 12 TRBV20-1 once . TRBJ1-3
TGTGCCAGCAGCGTTCAGGGATCGAGCAACTGGGGTGAGCAGTTCTTC CASSVQGSSNWGEQFF 16 TRBV9 few . TRBJ2-1
TGTGCCAGCAGTGAGACAGGGGAGACCGGGGAGCTGTTTTTT CASSETGETGELFF 14 TRBV6-4 few TRBD1 TRBJ2-2
TGCGCCAGCACCACTGGGACTAGCGGGTACCAAGAGACCCAGTACTTC CASTTGTSGYQETQYF 16 TRBV5-1 few TRBD2 TRBJ2-5
TGCGCCAGCAGCCCCCTCGGGGGGGCGCGAGGCTATGGCTACACCTTC CASSPLGGARGYGYTF 16 TRBV4-1 once . TRBJ1-2
TGTGCCAGCAGCGAATGGACCGACGGCTATGGCTACACCTTC CASSEWTDGYGYTF 14 TRBV7-9 once . TRBJ1-2
TGTGCCAGCAGCTTACAGGGGGCTAACACCTTC CASSLQGANTF 11 TRBV11-2 few TRBD1 TRBJ1-2
TGTGCCAGCAGCCCTTCGGGTTCCACTAGCACAGATACGCAGTATTTT CASSPSGSTSTDTQYF 16 TRBV12-3/TRBV12-4 many . TRBJ2-3
TGCGCCAGCAGCCCCTCGAACACTGAAGCTTTCTTT CASSPSNTEAFF 12 TRBV5-1 . . TRBJ1-1
TGCAGTGCTAGTACGGGCCTGACAACTTTCTTT CSASTGLTTFF 11 TRBV20-1 once . TRBJ1-1
TGCGCCAGCAGTGATCGGGGGAACACCGGGGAGCTGTTTTTT CASSDRGNTGELFF 14 TRBV10-2 few . TRBJ2-2